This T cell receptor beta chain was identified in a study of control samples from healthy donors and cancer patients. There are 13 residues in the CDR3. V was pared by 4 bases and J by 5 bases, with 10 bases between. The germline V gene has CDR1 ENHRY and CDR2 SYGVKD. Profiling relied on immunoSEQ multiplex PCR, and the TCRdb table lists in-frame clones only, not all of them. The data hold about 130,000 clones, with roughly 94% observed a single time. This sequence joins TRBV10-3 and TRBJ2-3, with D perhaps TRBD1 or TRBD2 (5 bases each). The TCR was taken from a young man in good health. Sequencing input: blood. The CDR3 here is CAISVGDVDTQYF. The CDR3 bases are TGTGCCATCAGTGTAGGGGACGTAGATACGCAGTATTTT.